The 13 T cell receptor beta chains listed next were all sequenced from one sample in a study of shared T cell receptors in the human thymus. Method: immunoSEQ multiplex PCR; TCRdb's copy keeps in-frame clones and lacks some. The repertoire holds 450,000 to 650,000 clones, with about four fifths as singletons. These data were likewise used in another study, on human thymus T cells.

Sequenced material: thymocytes. These receptors originate from a boy younger than two with a congenital heart defect.

The CDR3 reads CASSQGEMNTEAFF. The CDR3 nucleotides are TGCGCCAGCAGCCAAGGAGAGATGAACACTGAAGCTTTCTTT. The V call is TRBV4-3, the J call TRBJ1-1; D ambiguous. Per the germline V gene, CDR1 is LGHNA and CDR2 is YSLEER. V was pared by 1 base and J by 0 bases, with 6 bases between. The CDR3 contains 14 residues.

The rearrangement joins TRBV5-4 to TRBJ2-3; 9 nucleotides agree with TRBD2. With V trimmed by 0 bases and J by 0 bases, 11 bases remained unmatched. This CDR3 region has 19 residues. Germline V lookup: CDR1 SGHNT, CDR2 YYREEE (reference sequence). The CDR3 DNA reads TGTGCCAGCAGCTTGGGGACGGGACTAGCAGATCCTAGCACAGATACGCAGTATTTT. This translates into CASSLGTGLADPSTDTQYF. Filled out from reference TRBV5-4 and TRBJ2-3, the complete variable domain reads ETGVTQSPTHLIKTRGQQVTLRCSSQSGHNTVSWYQQALGQGPQFIFQYYREEENGRGNFPPRFSGLQFPNYSSELNVNALELDDSALYLCASSLGTGLADPSTDTQYFGPGTRLTVL.

V is TRBV21-1 and J is TRBJ2-1; TRBD1, as called in the table, went unchecked against the DNA. TRBV21-1 is a known pseudogene. The CDR3 is 19 residues long. The CDR3 sequence is CASSKGEGTGTGSFNEQFF. For the CDR3, the DNA is TGTGCCAGCAGCAAAGGGGAGGGGACCGGGACAGGATCATTTAATGAGCAGTTCTTC.

The chain carries TRBV2 and TRBJ2-1; D is undetermined. The ends were cut back, 6 bases at V and 7 bases at J, with 10 bases in the middle. This CDR3 has 12 amino acids. Germline V lookup: CDR1 SNHLY, CDR2 FYNNEI. Here the CDR3 reads CASRTQRNEQFF. The DNA of the CDR3 is TGTGCCAGCAGGACTCAAAGGAATGAGCAGTTCTTC.

This chain uses TRBV10-2 with TRBJ2-5, with D possibly TRBD2 on 5 matching bases. The V and J ends lost 5 bases and 0 bases respectively, with 13 bases between them. CDR3 length equals 15 residues. Germline V gene sequence: CDR1 WSHSY, CDR2 SAAADI. As DNA, the CDR3 is TGCGCCAGCAGTCCACTAGACAAGTACCAAGAGACCCAGTACTTC. It yields the protein CASSPLDKYQETQYF.

This clone was observed a few times. V is TRBV11-2 and J is TRBJ2-3, with 8 bases matching TRBD2. The ends lost 5 bases at V and 5 bases at J; junction bases unmatched: 9. CDR3 length: 15 residues. From germline, CDR1 is SGHAT and CDR2 FQNNGV. The CDR3 spells CASSPSGSGRDTQYF. DNA for the CDR3: TGTGCCAGCAGCCCGAGCGGGAGTGGGAGAGATACGCAGTATTTT.

There are a few counts of this clone. The rearrangement joins TRBV11-2 to TRBJ2-1; D gene uncertain. The CDR3 has 17 amino acids. Germline CDR1 SGHAT, CDR2 FQNNGV. The V and J ends lost 5 bases and 10 bases respectively, with 27 bases between them. The CDR3 DNA follows: TGTGCCAGCAGCCCTCGGCAACCCATCAAGTCAATCAGGGAGCAGTTCTTC. Protein product: CASSPRQPIKSIREQFF.

The rearrangement joins TRBV11-2 to TRBJ2-3, with TRBD2 matching 7 bases. Per germline, CDR1 SGHAT and CDR2 FQNNGV. This CDR3 spans 15 amino acids. The trim removed 1 base at V and 6 bases at J, leaving 7 bases unmatched. This chain's CDR3 is CASSLGGRVGDTQYF. Written as DNA, the CDR3 is TGTGCCAGCAGCTTAGGGGGGAGGGTAGGGGATACGCAGTATTTT.

The chain combines TRBV29-1 with TRBJ2-1; 12 bases agree with TRBD2. The CDR3 runs to 17 residues. J lost 1 base, V lost 3 bases, and 7 bases had no gene match. Germline V gene data show CDR1 as SQVTM and CDR2 as ANQGSEA. The CDR3 DNA sequence: TGCAGCGTTGAGGGGACTAGCGGGTGGGGTTCCTACAATGAGCAGTTCTTC. Amino acids: CSVEGTSGWGSYNEQFF.

This clone was picked up a small number of times. The chain uses TRBV11-2 and TRBJ2-7, with 11 nucleotides matching TRBD1. Germline CDR1 SGHAT, CDR2 FQNNGV. V shed 0 bases, J shed 5 bases, and the junction held 3 bases outside the gene matches. This CDR3 is 15 amino acids long. CDR3 bases: TGTGCCAGCAGCTTAGATGGACAGGGGGCCAACGAGCAGTACTTC. This sequence encodes CASSLDGQGANEQYF.

J is TRBJ1-5 and V is TRBV5-5; the D is unclear. Trimming removed 3 bases from V and 5 bases from J, with 15 bases in between. The germline V gene has CDR1 SGHKS and CDR2 YYEKEE (reference sequence). The CDR3 is made up of 15 amino acids. The CDR3 nucleotides read TGTGCCAGCAGCTCGGAGGACGAGGGCGATCAGCCCCAGCATTTT. Its translation: CASSSEDEGDQPQHF. Full variable domain (missing parts from reference TRBV5-5 and TRBJ1-5): DAGVTQSPTHLIKTRGQQVTLRCSPISGHKSVSWYQQVLGQGPQFIFQYYEKEERGRGNFPDRFSARQFPNYSSELNVNALLLGDSALYLCASSSEDEGDQPQHFGDGTRLSIL.

The gene calls are TRBV27 and TRBJ2-2; TRBD2 aligns across 9 bases. This CDR3 has 17 amino acids. From germline, CDR1 is MNHEY and CDR2 SMNVEV (reference sequence). Unmatched junction bases numbered 12, after V lost 5 bases and J lost 5 bases. This chain's CDR3 is CASSTDSGSSGTGELFF. CDR3 sequence (DNA): TGTGCCAGCAGTACTGATAGCGGGAGTTCAGGGACCGGGGAGCTGTTTTTT.

The chain joins TRBV10-3 to TRBJ2-2; 10 bases agree with TRBD2. V was pared by 2 bases and J by 7 bases, with 7 bases of the junction left unmatched. The CDR3 is 16 residues long. Germline loops: CDR1 ENHRY, CDR2 SYGVKD. The CDR3 DNA reads as TGTGCCATCAGTGAGCAAAGCGGGAGGGCCCGCGGGGAGCTGTTTTTT. As protein: CAISEQSGRARGELFF.